This T cell receptor (beta chain) stems from a study of lymphopenia after photon versus proton radiotherapy. General study results and limits: Survival link was tested only in deceased patients; proton benefit remains a possibility.

A note on this clone: Its specificity is unknown.

The repertoire was sequenced with immunoSEQ multiplex PCR; TCRdb's copy has only in-frame clones and lacks some. The table lists roughly 25,000 clones, roughly 85% of them singletons. Trimming cost V 5 bases and J 8 bases; bases outside gene matches: 12. Germline loops: CDR1 SGHRS, CDR2 YFSETQ. There are 15 residues in the CDR3. The clonotype originates from a young man with gastric cancer. V is TRBV5-1 and J is TRBJ1-2, with 10 bases matching TRBD1. The source was peripheral blood, collected from a patient treated with photon-based radiotherapy. CDR3 nucleotide sequence: TGCGCCAGCAGTATCGGAGGCGGGACAGGGGACGGCTACACCTTC. This encodes CASSIGGGTGDGYTF.